Described below is a single T cell receptor (beta chain) sequence and its context. Libraries were prepared by immunoSEQ multiplex PCR; TCRdb keeps only in-frame clonotypes and omits some of them. The data contain about 140,000 clones, 94% of them seen just once; the ten biggest clones take up 13%. The sample comes from a study of control samples from healthy donors and cancer patients. The TCR comes from a man aged 35-49 years in good health. Sequencing was performed on blood.

DNA of the CDR3: TGCGCCAGCAGCAAGACAGGGCCCTACGAGCAGTACTTC. Protein sequence: CASSKTGPYEQYF. J is TRBJ2-7 and V is TRBV5-1; TRBD1 matches at 7 bases. This CDR3 region has 13 residues. Germline lookup yields CDR1 SGHRS and CDR2 YFSETQ. V dropped 4 bases and J dropped 2; count of bases not matched to a gene: 3. The full variable domain, its missing parts supplied by reference TRBV5-1 and TRBJ2-7, is KAGVTQTPRYLIKTRGQQVTLSCSPISGHRSVSWYQQTPGQGLQFLFEYFSETQRNKGNFPGRFSGRQFSNSRSEMNVSTLELGDSALYLCASSKTGPYEQYFGPGTRLTVT.